A selection of T cell receptor beta chains follows, all from one sample in a study of OX40 agonist ivuxolimab in advanced cancers. TCRdb's table, derived via immunoSEQ multiplex PCR, lists solely in-frame clones and lacks some. The sample has about 80,000 clones, 80% to 90% seen once; the top ten hold just under 2%. Sequenced here: CD4+ or CD8+ T cells sorted from blood, sampled in a trial of the OX40 agonist ivuxolimab. The receptors stem from an adult with an advanced solid tumor such as melanoma, head and neck, liver or kidney cancer. Both conserved end residues are part of each CDR3. A D gene is named only where the DNA matches it firmly. Size values are once, few and many counts, or a class for expanded clones, and some rows have none.

J gene: TRBJ1-2; clone size: -; D gene: TRBD1; V gene: TRBV19; CDR3 protein: CASSARDRVLYGYTF; CDR3 DNA: TGTGCCAGTAGCGCACGGGACAGGGTGCTCTATGGCTACACCTTC
J gene: TRBJ2-3; clone size: -; D gene: TRBD2; V gene: TRBV28; CDR3 protein: CASSSLAGNTDTQYF; CDR3 DNA: TGTGCCAGCAGTTCCCTAGCGGGGAACACAGATACGCAGTATTTT
J gene: TRBJ2-3; clone size: -; D gene: -; V gene: TRBV11-2; CDR3 protein: CASSLVGGRGSPDTQYF; CDR3 DNA: TGTGCCAGCAGCTTAGTTGGGGGGCGCGGGTCCCCAGATACGCAGTATTTT
J gene: TRBJ2-2; clone size: -; D gene: TRBD2; V gene: TRBV5-6; CDR3 protein: CASSPPMWAGDNTGELFF; CDR3 DNA: TGTGCCAGCAGCCCCCCGATGTGGGCGGGGGATAACACCGGGGAGCTGTTTTTT
J gene: TRBJ1-1; clone size: -; D gene: -; V gene: TRBV7-3; CDR3 protein: CASSLTRDTEAFF; CDR3 DNA: TGTGCCAGCAGCTTAACCCGGGACACTGAAGCTTTCTTT
J gene: TRBJ1-4; clone size: -; D gene: -; V gene: TRBV18; CDR3 protein: CASSPPPGEKLFF; CDR3 DNA: TGTGCCAGCTCACCACCCCCTGGGGAAAAACTGTTTTTT
J gene: TRBJ1-2; clone size: -; D gene: -; V gene: TRBV2; CDR3 protein: CASSESGGYYGYTF; CDR3 DNA: TGTGCCAGCAGTGAAAGTGGAGGTTATTATGGCTACACCTTC
J gene: TRBJ1-6; clone size: once; D gene: TRBD1; V gene: TRBV28; CDR3 protein: CASSFRTGGYNSPLHF; CDR3 DNA: TGTGCCAGCAGTTTTAGGACAGGGGGTTATAATTCACCCCTCCACTTT
J gene: TRBJ2-7; clone size: -; D gene: -; V gene: TRBV7-7; CDR3 protein: CASSLGRRGNYEQYF; CDR3 DNA: TGTGCTAGCAGCTTAGGCCGGAGGGGGAACTACGAGCAGTACTTC
J gene: TRBJ1-1; clone size: -; D gene: -; V gene: TRBV2; CDR3 protein: CASSGEGVAEAFF; CDR3 DNA: TGTGCCAGCAGTGGTGAGGGTGTGGCTGAAGCTTTCTTT
J gene: TRBJ1-2; clone size: few; D gene: -; V gene: TRBV18; CDR3 protein: CASSQGGRYGYTF; CDR3 DNA: TGTGCCAGCTCACAAGGGGGACGCTATGGCTACACCTTC
J gene: TRBJ1-1; clone size: few; D gene: -; V gene: TRBV15; CDR3 protein: CATSRGDEGEAFF; CDR3 DNA: TGTGCCACCAGCAGAGGTGATGAAGGCGAAGCTTTCTTT
J gene: TRBJ2-1; clone size: once; D gene: -; V gene: TRBV2; CDR3 protein: CARGGGLLQEQFF; CDR3 DNA: TGTGCCAGGGGAGGGGGTCTCCTACAAGAGCAGTTCTTC
J gene: TRBJ2-7; clone size: -; D gene: -; V gene: TRBV6-1; CDR3 protein: CASTLGTTAWEQYF; CDR3 DNA: TGTGCCAGCACCCTGGGAACGACGGCGTGGGAGCAGTACTTC
J gene: TRBJ2-2; clone size: -; D gene: -; V gene: TRBV19; CDR3 protein: CASSIAGNTGELFF; CDR3 DNA: TGTGCCAGTAGTATCGCCGGCAACACCGGGGAGCTGTTTTTT
J gene: TRBJ2-3; clone size: -; D gene: -; V gene: TRBV28; CDR3 protein: CASSSNHKAGEVVADTQYF; CDR3 DNA: TGTGCCAGCAGTTCCAACCACAAGGCTGGGGAGGTTGTGGCAGATACGCAGTATTTT
J gene: TRBJ2-1; clone size: -; D gene: -; V gene: TRBV7-9; CDR3 protein: CASSINEQFF; CDR3 DNA: TGTGCCAGCAGCATCAATGAGCAGTTCTTC
J gene: TRBJ2-7; clone size: once; D gene: TRBD2; V gene: TRBV19; CDR3 protein: CASSLAGITSYEQYF; CDR3 DNA: TGTGCCAGTTCCCTAGCGGGGATTACCTCCTACGAGCAGTACTTC
J gene: TRBJ1-6; clone size: -; D gene: -; V gene: TRBV7-9; CDR3 protein: CASSFAGLSSPLHF; CDR3 DNA: TGTGCCAGCAGCTTCGCGGGTCTAAGTTCACCCCTCCACTTT
J gene: TRBJ1-3; clone size: -; D gene: -; V gene: TRBV16; CDR3 protein: CVSSQWSGTGNTIYF; CDR3 DNA: TGTGTCAGCAGCCAATGGTCGGGAACTGGAAACACCATATATTTT
J gene: TRBJ1-3; clone size: few; D gene: -; V gene: TRBV2; CDR3 protein: CASSVMGKGAIYF; CDR3 DNA: TGTGCCAGCAGTGTAATGGGGAAGGGGGCCATATATTTT
J gene: TRBJ2-3; clone size: once; D gene: TRBD1; V gene: TRBV29-1; CDR3 protein: CSVAGTGADTQYF; CDR3 DNA: TGCAGCGTTGCAGGGACAGGGGCAGATACGCAGTATTTT
J gene: TRBJ2-7; clone size: few; D gene: -; V gene: TRBV11-1; CDR3 protein: CASSSTRTGEQYF; CDR3 DNA: TGTGCCAGCAGCTCGACTCGAACCGGCGAGCAGTACTTC
J gene: TRBJ2-3; clone size: -; D gene: -; V gene: TRBV5-4; CDR3 protein: CASSTKAIKGARGADTQYF; CDR3 DNA: TGTGCCAGCAGCACAAAAGCTATTAAGGGGGCCAGGGGGGCAGATACGCAGTATTTT
J gene: TRBJ1-1; clone size: -; D gene: -; V gene: TRBV28; CDR3 protein: CASSLYTPREAFF; CDR3 DNA: TGTGCCAGCAGCCTATATACTCCCAGGGAAGCTTTCTTT
J gene: TRBJ2-3; clone size: once; D gene: -; V gene: TRBV4-3; CDR3 protein: CASSQQVSGTDTQYF; CDR3 DNA: TGCGCCAGCAGCCAACAGGTTTCGGGCACAGATACGCAGTATTTT
J gene: TRBJ1-2; clone size: -; D gene: -; V gene: TRBV19; CDR3 protein: CATSPGGLGYTF; CDR3 DNA: TGTGCCACCTCCCCGGGGGGGCTAGGCTACACCTTC
J gene: TRBJ1-4; clone size: once; D gene: -; V gene: TRBV5-1; CDR3 protein: CASRRTGNEKLFF; CDR3 DNA: TGCGCCAGCAGAAGAACAGGGAATGAAAAACTGTTTTTT
J gene: TRBJ1-3; clone size: -; D gene: -; V gene: TRBV4-1; CDR3 protein: CASSQSQASGNTIYF; CDR3 DNA: TGCGCCAGCAGCCAAAGCCAGGCCTCTGGAAACACCATATATTTT
J gene: TRBJ2-7; clone size: few; D gene: TRBD1; V gene: TRBV5-1; CDR3 protein: CASSLGGQGTVPYEQYF; CDR3 DNA: TGCGCCAGCAGCTTGGGTGGGCAGGGGACAGTCCCCTACGAGCAGTACTTC
J gene: TRBJ1-1; clone size: -; D gene: -; V gene: TRBV6-6; CDR3 protein: CASRATEAFF; CDR3 DNA: TGTGCCAGCCGTGCTACTGAAGCTTTCTTT
J gene: TRBJ2-7; clone size: few; D gene: -; V gene: TRBV19; CDR3 protein: CASSLGGAQGYEQYF; CDR3 DNA: TGTGCCAGTAGCCTGGGGGGGGCGCAAGGTTACGAGCAGTACTTC
J gene: TRBJ1-1; clone size: -; D gene: -; V gene: TRBV10-3; CDR3 protein: CAITQGAEAFF; CDR3 DNA: TGTGCCATCACCCAGGGTGCTGAAGCTTTCTTT
J gene: TRBJ2-2; clone size: -; D gene: -; V gene: TRBV7-2; CDR3 protein: CASSPTTGELFF; CDR3 DNA: TGTGCCAGCAGCCCGACCACCGGGGAGCTGTTTTTT
J gene: TRBJ2-4; clone size: -; D gene: TRBD1; V gene: TRBV10-3; CDR3 protein: CAIRGQGSKNIQYF; CDR3 DNA: TGTGCCATCAGGGGACAGGGTTCCAAAAACATTCAGTACTTC
J gene: TRBJ1-2; clone size: -; D gene: -; V gene: TRBV6-5; CDR3 protein: CASSYTTRDGYTF; CDR3 DNA: TGTGCCAGCAGTTACACCACCAGGGATGGCTACACCTTC
J gene: TRBJ1-4; clone size: -; D gene: -; V gene: TRBV27; CDR3 protein: CASSLLGAGEKLFF; CDR3 DNA: TGTGCCAGCAGTTTACTGGGGGCGGGTGAAAAACTGTTTTTT
J gene: TRBJ1-1; clone size: once; D gene: -; V gene: TRBV19; CDR3 protein: CASLTRGVTEAFF; CDR3 DNA: TGTGCCAGTCTGACTAGAGGGGTCACTGAAGCTTTCTTT
J gene: TRBJ1-2; clone size: -; D gene: -; V gene: TRBV6-1; CDR3 protein: CASSEARQQGYGYTF; CDR3 DNA: TGTGCCAGCAGTGAAGCTCGACAGCAGGGCTATGGCTACACCTTC
J gene: TRBJ2-7; clone size: -; D gene: -; V gene: TRBV28; CDR3 protein: CAVVKADSYEQYF; CDR3 DNA: TGTGCCGTCGTGAAAGCAGACTCCTACGAGCAGTACTTC
J gene: TRBJ1-6; clone size: few; D gene: -; V gene: TRBV6-5; CDR3 protein: CASSYSRVVVSPLHF; CDR3 DNA: TGTGCCAGCAGTTACTCGAGGGTAGTGGTCTCACCCCTCCACTTT
J gene: TRBJ1-6; clone size: -; D gene: -; V gene: TRBV10-2; CDR3 protein: CASSRTNSPLHF; CDR3 DNA: TGCGCCAGCAGCAGAACTAATTCACCCCTCCACTTT
J gene: TRBJ2-5; clone size: once; D gene: -; V gene: TRBV5-1; CDR3 protein: CASRGGSGGETQYF; CDR3 DNA: TGCGCCAGCAGGGGGGGCAGCGGCGGTGAGACCCAGTACTTC
J gene: TRBJ1-5; clone size: -; D gene: -; V gene: TRBV19; CDR3 protein: CASTGALWGQPQHF; CDR3 DNA: TGTGCCAGTACGGGGGCCCTCTGGGGTCAGCCCCAGCATTTT
J gene: TRBJ1-2; clone size: -; D gene: -; V gene: TRBV7-2; CDR3 protein: CASSPSAGNYGYTF; CDR3 DNA: TGTGCCAGCAGCCCTAGCGCAGGGAACTATGGCTACACCTTC
J gene: TRBJ2-5; clone size: -; D gene: TRBD1; V gene: TRBV30; CDR3 protein: CAWSFNRGRQETQYF; CDR3 DNA: TGTGCCTGGAGTTTCAACAGGGGGCGCCAAGAGACCCAGTACTTC
J gene: TRBJ2-7; clone size: -; D gene: TRBD1; V gene: TRBV9; CDR3 protein: CASSVAGQNEQYF; CDR3 DNA: TGTGCCAGCAGCGTAGCGGGACAGAACGAGCAGTACTTC
J gene: TRBJ1-6; clone size: -; D gene: -; V gene: TRBV4-1; CDR3 protein: CASSQGWAGAPGSPLHF; CDR3 DNA: TGCGCCAGCAGCCAAGGATGGGCGGGGGCACCCGGGTCACCCCTCCACTTT
J gene: TRBJ1-2; clone size: -; D gene: -; V gene: TRBV28; CDR3 protein: CASTPRGAPSYGYTF; CDR3 DNA: TGTGCCAGCACCCCACGGGGAGCCCCTTCCTATGGCTACACCTTC
J gene: TRBJ1-5; clone size: -; D gene: -; V gene: TRBV19; CDR3 protein: CASTSLKGGTDQPQHF; CDR3 DNA: TGTGCCAGCACTTCCCTTAAAGGGGGAACCGATCAGCCCCAGCATTTT
J gene: TRBJ2-3; clone size: -; D gene: TRBD2; V gene: TRBV4-1; CDR3 protein: CASSQPRPSGGSLRTDTQYF; CDR3 DNA: TGCGCCAGCAGCCAGCCTCGACCTAGCGGGGGGTCTCTCCGCACAGATACGCAGTATTTT
J gene: TRBJ1-4; clone size: -; D gene: TRBD1; V gene: TRBV27; CDR3 protein: CASSRALGTGGEKLFF; CDR3 DNA: TGTGCCAGCAGCCGCGCCCTCGGGACAGGGGGTGAAAAACTGTTTTTT
J gene: TRBJ2-3; clone size: -; D gene: -; V gene: TRBV7-9; CDR3 protein: CASSSGGTVTDTQYF; CDR3 DNA: TGTGCCAGCAGTTCAGGGGGGACCGTCACAGATACGCAGTATTTT